What follows describes a single TCR beta chain. This clone was found a few times. No cognate antigen has been identified for it. Base qualities are not recorded, but no much larger clone differs from it by a single base. The collaborating institutions used their own protocols to collect whole blood in K2EDTA tubes. For TCRbeta analysis, collaborators shipped samples as frozen whole blood, isolated PBMCs, or DNA extracted from either of those sample types. Taken from the germline V gene, the CDR1 and CDR2 loops are MNHEY and SVGEGT. The germline ends are 12 bases apart after V is trimmed by 0 bases and J by 0 bases. The CDR3 goes from the cysteine to the phenylalanine over 16 residues. CDR3 DNA is the only sequence kept; it has 48 bases, read in frame from the first base. The sample belongs to a study of blood T cell repertoires in COVID-19 (dated by TCRdb to 2020 to 2021). Describing the broader study: Samples from collaborators originated in the United States, Italy and Spain and spanned both the acute and convalescent phases of COVID-19. The prospective study material was composed of cDNA or gDNA derived from T cells, B-cell-depleted T cells, or PBMCs. Subjects who had been exposed to COVID-19, were actively infected with it, or had recovered from it provided the deeply sampled blood TCRbeta repertoires that made up the dataset. The repertoires were released in a freely available public database intended as a resource for research on the immune response to SARS-CoV-2. The samples were drawn from the first 160 participants of the ongoing ImmuneRACE study and from 1,254 subjects provided by 6 global collaborators. The sample metadata nearly always contained a de-identified subject ID, COVID-19 status, age in years and sex. Where HLA class I and class II types were available, the types were taken from metadata supplied by the sample provider, not from assay-based typing. Beyond this particular receptor, the publication reports: Clinical and demographic metadata were provided uncurated, with the amount varying by source and participant.

The immunoSEQ Assay, a bias-controlled multiplex PCR, was used to amplify TCRbeta CDR3 regions from genomic DNA. Regarding the original processing steps: The number of nucleated cells in each sample was estimated by amplification of reference gene primers within the assay. To quantify the absolute abundance of each unique TCRbeta CDR3 rearrangement, sequence reads were collapsed and filtered. Productive Simpson clonality was computed per sample as the square root of Simpson's diversity index over productive rearrangements. Not all clones reach the TCRdb copy of this immuneACCESS table, which keeps in-frame sequences only. Checked studies attribute under half of the gap to unresolved V genes and leave the rest unexplained. D and trimming were read from the DNA, whereas the V and J calls and clone size are those reported in that table. Within this sample are approximately 200,000 clones, with approximately 78% of them counted one time only. Of the sample, 8% to 13% is held by the ten largest clones.

The chain couples TRBV6-2 or TRBV6-3 to TRBJ2-7; TRBD1 might be the D gene, on 6 matching bases. The sequencing sample was made of peripheral blood. The clonotype originates from an elderly woman with acute or convalescent COVID-19. The DNA sequence reads TGTGCCAGCAGTTACTCGTACAGGGTTTCCTCCTACGAGCAGTACTTC. Its translation reads: CASSYSYRVSSYEQYF.